Presented here are 30 T cell receptor beta chains from one specimen sequenced in a study of vaccination and CD4 T cells after COVID-19. These receptors are not linked to any known antigen. Described treatment: approximately 9-day PBMC culture with coronavirus spike peptide pools or control peptides (ViraFEST assay). The unexposed donor's CD4+ T cells were collected before the COVID-19 pandemic (2011-2018). Sequencing of the DNA from cultured CD4+ T cells was carried out with the Oncomine TCR Beta short-read assay. TCRdb reprocessed the PCR reads with MiXCR, giving one entry per CDR3 protein. The data contain roughly 6,600 distinct CDR3 sequences, 40% to 55% of them seen just once; the ten biggest clones take up about 24%. Sample: CD4+ T cells from blood, cultured in vitro. Receptors originate from a human donor in good health.

The sample holds a few counts of this clonotype. The rearrangement links TRBV20-1 to TRBJ2-3; the match to TRBD2 covers 9 bases. With 6 bases clipped from V and 5 bases from J, the junction kept 12 bases outside the gene matches. Germline CDR1 is DFQATT and CDR2 is SNEGSKA (reference sequence). This CDR3 is built from 15 residues. The CDR3 bases are TGCAGTGCCCCGAGTAGCGGGAGCCGTGGAGATACGCAGTATTTT. It specifies CSAPSSGSRGDTQYF.

This clonotype was detected a few times. CDR3 nucleotides: TGTGCCAGCAGTACCTTAACCGGGACAGGGGGTGGCTACACCTTC. It codes for CASSTLTGTGGGYTF. The V and J genes are TRBV6-1 and TRBJ1-2; TRBD1 agrees at 11 bases. Trimming cost V 5 bases and J 7 bases; bases outside gene matches: 9. The CDR3 has 15 amino acids. The V gene's germline CDR1 is MNHNS and CDR2 SASEGT.

The V gene is TRBV7-7, the J gene TRBJ2-5; TRBD2 agrees at 10 bases. Germline-derived CDR1 and CDR2 are SSHAT and FNYEAQ (reference sequence). The CDR3 covers 16 residues. Trimming at V came to 1 base and at J to 1 base, leaving 3 bases not matched to a gene. In DNA, the CDR3 is TGTGCCAGCAGCTTAGGTAGCGGGGGGTCCCAAGAGACCCAGTACTTC. Translating gives CASSLGSGGSQETQYF.

The chain combines TRBV28 with TRBJ1-2; TRBD1 matches at 9 bases. CDR1 MDHEN and CDR2 SYDVKM come from the germline V gene. The CDR3 spans 15 residues. V shed 2 bases, J shed 4 bases, and the junction held 5 bases outside the gene matches. CDR3 in amino acids: CASSLGDRVGYGYTF. DNA of the CDR3: TGTGCCAGCAGTTTAGGGGACAGGGTGGGCTATGGCTACACCTTC.

V gene TRBV27 combines with J gene TRBJ1-2, with 9 positions matching TRBD1. The J segment lost 4 bases and the V segment lost 5 bases, leaving 8 bases of the junction unmatched. There are 15 residues in the CDR3. From germline, CDR1 is MNHEY and CDR2 SMNVEV (reference sequence). CDR3 sequence: CASSQQGAGGYGYTF. CDR3 coding DNA: TGTGCCAGCAGTCAACAGGGGGCCGGTGGCTATGGCTACACCTTC.

The rearrangement links TRBV25-1 to TRBJ2-1, with TRBD2 identical over 7 bases. The V gene's germline CDR1 is MGHDK and CDR2 SYGVNS. V trimming: 8 bases; J trimming: 7 bases; junction bases outside the gene matches: 14. The length of the CDR3 is 15 residues. As DNA, the CDR3 is TGTGCCAGCCACGGACTGGGAGGGATGGTTAATGAGCAGTTCTTC. This translates into CASHGLGGMVNEQFF.

The rearrangement links TRBV15 to TRBJ1-1, with D hard to call. Germline CDR1 and CDR2: LNHNV and YYDKDF (reference sequence). V was clipped by 1 base and J by 2 bases, with 8 bases between them. The CDR3 is 14 amino acids. The CDR3, as DNA: TGTGCCACCAGCAGAGCCGCGGGCAACACTGAAGCTTTCTTT. This translates into CATSRAAGNTEAFF.

This chain links TRBV6-5 with TRBJ2-6; either TRBD1 or TRBD2 may fit D (5 bases each). The V gene's germline CDR1 is MNHEY and CDR2 SVGAGI. The CDR3 spans 16 residues. The germline V and J ends were trimmed by 2 bases and 0 bases, with 8 bases remaining between them. The CDR3 is CASSYRGDSGANVLTF. The CDR3 nucleotides are TGTGCCAGCAGTTACAGGGGAGACTCTGGGGCCAACGTCCTGACTTTC.

V usage is TRBV12-3 or TRBV12-4 and J usage is TRBJ2-2; weak D call: TRBD2 (5 bases). The CDR3 sequence is 15 residues long. V dropped 5 bases and J dropped 4 bases, with 14 bases sitting between them. CDR3 amino acids: CASSPWLAGTGELFF. The CDR3, as DNA: TGTGCCAGCAGTCCTTGGCTAGCAGGCACCGGGGAGCTGTTTTTT.

This clonotype was seen a few times. The rearrangement links TRBV6-1 to TRBJ2-7; TRBD2 matches 10 bases. With 4 bases clipped from V and 4 bases from J, the junction kept 4 bases outside the gene matches. CDR1 is MNHNS and CDR2 is SASEGT in the germline V gene. This CDR3 spans 14 amino acids. CDR3 sequence reads: CASSASGRTYEQYF. DNA of the CDR3: TGTGCCAGCAGTGCTAGCGGGAGAACATACGAGCAGTACTTC.

CDR3: CASSPGPGRNTEAFF. Written as DNA, the CDR3 is TGTGCCAGCAGCCCCGGACCGGGGAGGAACACTGAAGCTTTCTTT. The chain uses TRBV6-1 and TRBJ1-1; D not resolved. V gave up 6 bases and J gave up 1 base, with 15 bases separating them. Germline CDR1 and CDR2: MNHNS and SASEGT. The CDR3 is 15 amino acids.

As DNA, the CDR3 is TGTGCCAGCAGTACCTTAACCGGGACAGGGGATGGCTACACCTTC. It codes for CASSTLTGTGDGYTF. The chain carries TRBV6-1 and TRBJ1-2, with 10 bases that match TRBD1. The ends lost 5 bases at V and 6 bases at J; junction bases unmatched: 9. Germline lookup yields CDR1 MNHNS and CDR2 SASEGT. The CDR3 contains 15 residues.

This chain joins TRBV5-1 and TRBJ2-4, with no clear D. In germline, CDR1 is SGHRS, CDR2 YFSETQ. The V end lost 0 bases, the J end lost 6 bases, and 13 bases lay between the germline ends. This CDR3 comprises 15 residues. The CDR3 DNA follows: TGCGCCAGCAGCTTGGCCCCAGCCCTGACAAACATTCAGTACTTC. The encoded protein is CASSLAPALTNIQYF.

The chain recombines TRBV11-2 with TRBJ1-1, with a tentative D call TRBD1 (5 bases). This CDR3 contains 13 residues. The germline gives CDR1 SGHAT, CDR2 FQNNGV. V was pared by 5 bases and J by 4 bases, with 11 bases between. CDR3 sequence reads: CASSRGGVTEAFF. As DNA, the CDR3 is TGTGCCAGCAGCCGCGGGGGAGTCACTGAAGCTTTCTTT.

The chain has TRBV28 and TRBJ1-5; D perhaps matches TRBD1 (6 bases). Germline CDR1 is MDHEN and CDR2 is SYDVKM. The CDR3 sequence is 16 residues long. V was clipped by 6 bases and J by 0 bases, with 15 bases between them. The CDR3 spells CASRPHRTASNQPQHF. The CDR3 DNA reads as TGTGCCAGCAGGCCCCACAGGACAGCTAGCAATCAGCCCCAGCATTTT.

The rearrangement uses TRBV12-3 or TRBV12-4 and TRBJ1-5; tentative D call: TRBD1 (5 bases). The CDR3 consists of 14 residues. V dropped 7 bases and J dropped 1 base, with 11 bases sitting between them. The CDR3 DNA reads as TGTGCCAGCACCTTACGGGGCAGCAATCAGCCCCAGCATTTT. It is translated as CASTLRGSNQPQHF.

This chain links TRBV19 with TRBJ1-1; 7 bases align to TRBD1. This CDR3 spans 14 amino acids. V gave up 4 bases and J gave up 3 bases; unmatched junction bases: 5. CDR1 is LNHDA, CDR2 SQIVND, per germline (reference sequence). CDR3 sequence (DNA): TGTGCCAGTAGTAGCCTCGGGACAGACACTGAAGCTTTCTTT. Its protein product is CASSSLGTDTEAFF. The complete variable domain, with remaining parts taken from reference TRBV19 and TRBJ1-1, reads DGGITQSPKYLFRKEGQNVTLSCEQNLNHDAMYWYRQDPGQGLRLIYYSQIVNDFQKGDIAEGYSVSREKKESFPLTVTSAQKNPTAFYLCASSSLGTDTEAFFGQGTRLTVV.

The chain recombines TRBV27 with TRBJ1-1, with D unresolved. From germline, CDR1 is MNHEY and CDR2 SMNVEV (reference sequence). Trimming took 8 bases from V and 2 from J, leaving 15 bases between them. This CDR3 region has 14 residues. CDR3 region: CASQSEQPNTEAFF. The DNA of the CDR3 is TGTGCCAGCCAGAGCGAGCAACCTAACACTGAAGCTTTCTTT.

V usage is TRBV4-1 and J usage is TRBJ2-7; the match to TRBD2 covers 8 bases. The V segment lost 3 bases and the J segment 2 bases; nucleotides outside the gene matches: 9. There are 16 residues in the CDR3. Germline V lookup: CDR1 MGHRA, CDR2 YSYEKL. DNA of the CDR3: TGCGCCAGCAGCCAGGGTCCACTAGCGGAGACCTACGAGCAGTACTTC. It yields the protein CASSQGPLAETYEQYF.

This clonotype was found a few times. The chain recombines TRBV7-2 with TRBJ1-1, with TRBD1 as a possible D gene (5 bases). The V and J ends lost 1 base and 6 bases respectively, with 15 bases between them. The germline CDR1 and CDR2 sequences are SGHTA and FQGNSA. This CDR3 contains 15 residues. Here the CDR3 reads CASSLVGSGEAEAFF. Here the CDR3 DNA reads TGTGCCAGCAGCTTAGTGGGTTCGGGGGAGGCTGAAGCTTTCTTT. Variable domain in full (rest from reference TRBV7-2 and TRBJ1-1): GAGVSQSPSNKVTEKGKDVELRCDPISGHTALYWYRQSLGQGLEFLIYFQGNSAPDKSGLPSDRFSAERTGGSVSTLTIQRTQQEDSAVYLCASSLVGSGEAEAFFGQGTRLTVV.

This clonotype was counted a few times. The rearrangement links TRBV20-1 to TRBJ2-3; 11 bases agree with TRBD2. Germline V lookup: CDR1 DFQATT, CDR2 SNEGSKA (reference sequence). J lost 4 bases, V lost 3 bases, and 6 bases had no gene match. The CDR3 contains 15 residues. The CDR3 bases are TGCAGTGCTAGCGCCACTAGCGGGAGCCCAGATACGCAGTATTTT. Translation: CSASATSGSPDTQYF.

Turning to this clonotype: The junction and the germline gene differ at one end; a read error may be behind it. The chain combines TRBV27 with TRBJ2-3; no definite D call. This CDR3 is built from 15 residues. CDR1 and CDR2 (germline): MNHEY, SMNVEV (reference sequence). The CDR3 reads CASSPNVGATYTQYF. The CDR3 bases are TGTGCCAGCAGTCCCAACGTGGGCGCCACATATACGCAGTATTTT.

This clonotype was seen only once. V is TRBV12-3 or TRBV12-4 and J is TRBJ2-7; 11 bases align to TRBD2. The CDR3 runs to 15 residues. The junction had 10 bases not matched to a gene; V was cut back by 5 bases and J by 7 bases. The CDR3 DNA reads as TGTGCCAGCAGTCCCCAGACTAGCGGGGTGGGGGAGCAGTACTTC. The encoded protein is CASSPQTSGVGEQYF.

CDR3 in amino acids: CSVCTPGRDTQYF. CDR3 DNA sequence: TGCAGCGTCTGTACTCCGGGGCGAGATACGCAGTATTTT. The chain carries TRBV29-1 and TRBJ2-3, with D tentatively TRBD1 or TRBD2 (5 bases each). The CDR3 spans 13 residues. CDR1 and CDR2 from the germline V gene are SQVTM and ANQGSEA. Deletions cut 6 bases from V and 5 bases from J, with 15 bases between.

The rearrangement uses TRBV6-2 or TRBV6-3 and TRBJ2-3; 10 bases align to TRBD2. Germline CDR1 and CDR2: MNHEY and SVGEGT. Trimming removed 5 bases from V and 5 bases from J; junction bases left unmatched: 10. This CDR3 is 16 amino acids long. The chain's CDR3 is CASSAQRGGRRDTQYF. The DNA for the CDR3 is TGTGCCAGCAGTGCGCAGCGGGGGGGCCGAAGAGATACGCAGTATTTT.

The rearrangement uses TRBV7-2 and TRBJ1-1; D is possibly TRBD1 (6 bases). Trimming shortened V by 2 bases and J by 3 bases, and 13 bases separated the two germline ends. The CDR3 contains 15 residues. Looked up from germline, CDR1 is SGHTA and CDR2 is FQGNSA. The CDR3 here is CASSLSGGPYTEAFF. CDR3 DNA sequence: TGTGCCAGCAGCTTATCCGGGGGGCCGTACACTGAAGCTTTCTTT. Full variable domain (remainder filled in from reference TRBV7-2 and TRBJ1-1): GAGVSQSPSNKVTEKGKDVELRCDPISGHTALYWYRQSLGQGLEFLIYFQGNSAPDKSGLPSDRFSAERTGGSVSTLTIQRTQQEDSAVYLCASSLSGGPYTEAFFGQGTRLTVV.

This clonotype turned up a few times. V usage is TRBV20-1 and J usage is TRBJ2-6; 8 nucleotides match TRBD1. The CDR3 consists of 16 residues. V was clipped by 6 bases and J by 1 base; unmatched bases: 8. Germline-derived CDR1 and CDR2 are DFQATT and SNEGSKA (reference sequence). The CDR3 sequence: CSASDRVVSGANVLTF. The CDR3 DNA reads TGCAGTGCCTCGGACAGGGTTGTTTCTGGGGCCAACGTCCTGACTTTC.

This clonotype was detected a few times. The rearrangement joins TRBV27 to TRBJ1-1; 7 nucleotides agree with TRBD1. Looked up from germline, CDR1 is MNHEY and CDR2 is SMNVEV (reference sequence). V lost 11 bases and J lost 4; bases outside the gene matches: 10. CDR3 length equals 13 residues. CDR3 sequence (DNA): TGTGCCTCCAGGGGGAGGGCCGGCACTGAAGCTTTCTTT. Translation gives CASRGRAGTEAFF.

CDR3 DNA: TGTGCCAGCAGTTTAAGGCAGGGGGCAGGTTCATTCTACGAGCAGTACTTC. It codes for CASSLRQGAGSFYEQYF. V and J are TRBV27 and TRBJ2-7; 8 bases align to TRBD1. In germline, CDR1 is MNHEY, CDR2 SMNVEV (reference sequence). The V and J ends lost 2 bases and 3 bases, in that order; junction bases with no gene match: 12. CDR3 length: 17 amino acids.

This chain joins TRBV7-9 and TRBJ1-1, with 7 bases lining up with TRBD1. Germline V CDR1 and CDR2: SEHNR, FQNEAQ (reference sequence). V lost 6 bases and J lost 5; bases outside the gene matches: 9. This CDR3 is built from 14 residues. CDR3 in amino acids: CASRPPGGGTEAFF. The CDR3 bases are TGTGCCAGCAGACCTCCAGGGGGAGGTACTGAAGCTTTCTTT.